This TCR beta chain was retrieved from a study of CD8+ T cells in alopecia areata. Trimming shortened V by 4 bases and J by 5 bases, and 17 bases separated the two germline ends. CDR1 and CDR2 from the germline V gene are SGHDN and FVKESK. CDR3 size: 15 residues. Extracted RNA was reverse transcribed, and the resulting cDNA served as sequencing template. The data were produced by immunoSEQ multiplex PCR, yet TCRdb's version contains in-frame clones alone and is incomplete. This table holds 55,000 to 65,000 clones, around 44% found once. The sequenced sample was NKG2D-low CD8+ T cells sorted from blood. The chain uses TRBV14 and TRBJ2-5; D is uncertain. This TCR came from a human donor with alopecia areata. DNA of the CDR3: TGTGCCAGCAGCCGTACAACAGTGGTGCGGGAGACCCAGTACTTC. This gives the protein CASSRTTVVRETQYF.